What follows are 25 T cell receptor beta chains derived from one specimen sequenced in a study of OX40 agonist ivuxolimab in advanced cancers. Here immunoSEQ multiplex PCR was the method, and the copy in TCRdb shows in-frame clones only, minus some. This table holds tens of thousands of clones, more than 70% found once. Sequenced here: CD4+ or CD8+ T cells sorted from blood, sampled in a trial of the OX40 agonist ivuxolimab. The receptor source for this set is an adult with an advanced solid tumor such as melanoma, head and neck, liver or kidney cancer.

V gene TRBV6-5 combines with J gene TRBJ2-3; the match to TRBD2 covers 11 bases. The germline V gene encodes CDR1 MNHEY and CDR2 SVGAGI. V shed 7 bases and J 4 bases; nucleotides not matched to a gene: 4. This CDR3 has 14 residues. CDR3 protein: CASKIAGGADTQYF. CDR3 sequence (DNA): TGTGCCAGCAAAATAGCGGGGGGGGCAGATACGCAGTATTTT.

By sample share, this clone is medium-sized. This chain uses TRBV4-1 with TRBJ2-2; the D gene is possibly TRBD2 (6 bases). The V end lost 0 bases, the J end lost 1 base, and 15 bases lay between the germline ends. This CDR3 is built from 18 residues. The germline CDR1 and CDR2 sequences are MGHRA and YSYEKL. This CDR3 is CASSQDRGTPLNTGELFF. The CDR3 coding sequence is TGCGCCAGCAGCCAAGATAGAGGGACTCCACTGAACACCGGGGAGCTGTTTTTT.

This chain connects TRBV19 to TRBJ2-6, with a possible D match to TRBD1 (5 bases). V was shortened by 3 bases and J by 1 base, with 10 bases between the two germline ends. CDR3 length: 16 amino acids. In germline, CDR1 is LNHDA, CDR2 SQIVND (reference sequence). In nucleotides, the CDR3 is TGTGCCAGTAGTATTTGGGCAGGGTCTGGGGCCAACGTCCTGACTTTC. This codes for CASSIWAGSGANVLTF.

J is TRBJ2-5 and V is TRBV18; TRBD1 aligns across 11 bases. The CDR3 totals 16 residues. CDR1 and CDR2 from the germline V gene are KGHSH and LQKENI. J gave up 5 bases and V 5 bases, and 10 bases lay outside the gene matches. CDR3 residues: CASSSTRTGGEETQYF. For the CDR3, the DNA is TGTGCCAGCTCATCGACGCGGACAGGGGGCGAGGAGACCCAGTACTTC.

CDR3 in amino acids: CASSFQDRGAGGYTF. As DNA, the CDR3 is TGTGCCAGCAGCTTTCAGGACAGGGGGGCGGGTGGCTACACCTTC. The chain joins TRBV9 to TRBJ1-2; the match to TRBD1 covers 10 bases. The ends lost 4 bases at V and 7 bases at J; junction bases unmatched: 10. Germline loops: CDR1 SGDLS, CDR2 YYNGEE. This CDR3 has 15 residues.

V and J are TRBV5-1 and TRBJ2-5; TRBD1 agrees at 8 bases. V dropped 3 bases and J dropped 1; count of bases not matched to a gene: 17. Germline V lookup: CDR1 SGHRS, CDR2 YFSETQ. The CDR3 is made up of 19 amino acids. CDR3 amino acids: CASSWGEVQGAFPQETQYF. CDR3 bases: TGCGCCAGCAGCTGGGGCGAGGTGCAGGGGGCGTTCCCCCAAGAGACCCAGTACTTC.

The rearrangement uses TRBV25-1 and TRBJ1-2, with 7 bases identical to TRBD1. CDR3 length: 15 amino acids. The germline CDR1 and CDR2 sequences are MGHDK and SYGVNS. V gave up 5 bases and J gave up 5 bases; unmatched junction bases: 11. DNA of the CDR3: TGTGCCAGCAGTCCGACGACAGGGCGGATTTATGGCTACACCTTC. This sequence encodes CASSPTTGRIYGYTF.

The rearrangement joins TRBV7-8 to TRBJ2-2; D not certain. V lost 4 bases to trimming and J lost 1 base, with 13 bases between them. CDR3 length: 16 residues. Per germline, CDR1 SGHVS and CDR2 FQNEAQ. The CDR3 loop is CASSSPANLNTGELFF. Written as DNA, the CDR3 is TGTGCCAGCAGCTCCCCCGCCAATCTGAACACCGGGGAGCTGTTTTTT.

The V and J genes are TRBV6-1 and TRBJ2-2; D gene unclear. V was pared by 2 bases and J by 2 bases, with 15 bases between. CDR1 MNHNS and CDR2 SASEGT come from the germline V gene. The CDR3 is 17 residues long. CDR3 bases: TGTGCCAGCAGTGAATATTACCAGATTAGCAACACCGGGGAGCTGTTTTTT. It translates to CASSEYYQISNTGELFF.

The rearrangement links TRBV9 to TRBJ2-5; 14 bases are a match to TRBD2. Germline CDR1 SGDLS, CDR2 YYNGEE. J gave up 2 bases and V 3 bases, and 6 bases lay outside the gene matches. The CDR3 has 17 amino acids. For the CDR3, the DNA is TGTGCCAGCAGCGCCGGGACTAGCGGGAGTTATCAAGAGACCCAGTACTTC. Its translation: CASSAGTSGSYQETQYF.

The count of this clone is one. The junction departs from the called germline gene at one end, perhaps through a read error. The chain couples TRBV7-9 to TRBJ2-7; the match to TRBD2 covers 8 bases. The CDR3 contains 13 residues. Germline CDR1 and CDR2: SEHNR and FQNEAQ (reference sequence). DNA of the CDR3: TGTGCCAGCAGCGGAGGCGGGGCGAGCGGGAGCGGCTTC. Protein: CASSGGGASGSGF.

The CDR3 region is CASTVVGESTEAFF. The CDR3 DNA is TGTGCCAGCACCGTGGTAGGGGAGAGCACTGAAGCTTTCTTT. The V gene is TRBV5-5, the J gene TRBJ1-1, with D possibly being TRBD1 (5 bases). CDR1 SGHKS and CDR2 YYEKEE come from the germline V gene (reference sequence). V was cut by 6 bases and J by 4 bases, with 16 bases left in between. The CDR3 contains 14 residues.

The chain couples TRBV19 to TRBJ2-4; 7 bases align to TRBD2. Germline loops: CDR1 LNHDA, CDR2 SQIVND (reference sequence). The junction had 7 bases not matched to a gene; V was cut back by 5 bases and J by 0 bases. This CDR3 spans 16 amino acids. In DNA, the CDR3 is TGTGCCAGTAGTTTCCGGGGGGAGTCAGCCAAAAACATTCAGTACTTC. It yields the protein CASSFRGESAKNIQYF.

V and J are TRBV19 and TRBJ1-4; D remains unclear. V was pared by 4 bases and J by 6 bases, with 15 bases between. Germline assignment: CDR1 LNHDA and CDR2 SQIVND (reference sequence). The CDR3 has 15 amino acids. The CDR3 is CASSTYGGRDEKLFF. The CDR3 DNA sequence: TGTGCCAGTAGTACCTACGGAGGGCGGGATGAAAAACTGTTTTTT.

The chain couples TRBV27 to TRBJ2-3; 8 bases line up with TRBD2. In germline, CDR1 is MNHEY, CDR2 SMNVEV (reference sequence). The CDR3 loop spans 17 amino acids. The junction had 11 bases not matched to a gene; V was cut back by 6 bases and J by 0 bases. The CDR3 DNA sequence: TGTGCCAGCAGCCCCCTCGGCGGGGGGTATAGCACAGATACGCAGTATTTT. It codes for CASSPLGGGYSTDTQYF.

The CDR3 here is CASSRDRSSYGYTF. Written as DNA, the CDR3 is TGTGCCAGCAGCCGGGACAGGTCGAGCTATGGCTACACCTTC. J is TRBJ1-2 and V is TRBV27; 8 positions match TRBD1. V dropped 6 bases and J dropped 4; count of bases not matched to a gene: 7. The length of the CDR3 is 14 residues. The V gene's germline CDR1 is MNHEY and CDR2 SMNVEV (reference sequence).

V usage is TRBV28 and J usage is TRBJ2-5; 14 positions match TRBD2. The germline CDR1 and CDR2 sequences are MDHEN and SYDVKM. The junction had 8 bases not matched to a gene; V was cut back by 1 base and J by 7 bases. There are 17 residues in the CDR3. As DNA, the CDR3 is TGTGCCAGCAGTTTATCGGGGACTAGCGGGAGATGGGGGACCCAGTACTTC. It codes for CASSLSGTSGRWGTQYF.

V is TRBV7-9 and J is TRBJ1-4; D unclear. The germline V gene has CDR1 SEHNR and CDR2 FQNEAQ (reference sequence). The CDR3 consists of 15 residues. Trimming left V 6 bases short and J 7 bases short, with 18 bases between. For the CDR3, the DNA is TGTGCCAGCAGGGACCGGACTGACGGTTTTGAAAAACTGTTTTTT. Protein sequence: CASRDRTDGFEKLFF.

This chain uses TRBV2 with TRBJ2-5; 13 bases line up with TRBD2. In germline, CDR1 is SNHLY, CDR2 FYNNEI. The CDR3 consists of 15 residues. J gave up 11 bases and V 4 bases, and 10 bases lay outside the gene matches. CDR3 coding DNA: TGTGCCAGCAGTGCGTTGAGACTAGCGGGGGGAGAGCAGTACTTC. Residues: CASSALRLAGGEQYF.

The rearrangement uses TRBV2 and TRBJ2-1; D may correspond to TRBD1 or TRBD2 (6 bases each). The V end lost 0 bases, the J end lost 9 bases, and 12 bases lay between the germline ends. CDR1 SNHLY and CDR2 FYNNEI come from the germline V gene. The CDR3 sequence is 14 residues long. The CDR3 reads CASSEARGGSEQFF. In nucleotides, the CDR3 is TGTGCCAGCAGTGAAGCAAGAGGGGGGAGTGAGCAGTTCTTC.

This clone has a single count. This chain connects TRBV19 to TRBJ2-5; no clear D gene. Per the germline V gene, CDR1 is LNHDA and CDR2 is SQIVND (reference sequence). V was shortened by 3 bases and J by 5 bases, with 16 bases between the two germline ends. This CDR3 contains 15 residues. For the CDR3, the DNA is TGTGCCAGTAGTATCCCCTTCGGCTCTCGGGAGACCCAGTACTTC. It codes for CASSIPFGSRETQYF.

J is TRBJ2-7 and V is TRBV11-3; D is possibly TRBD2 (6 bases). CDR3 length equals 13 residues. V lost 0 bases, J lost 4 bases, and 7 bases lay in between. Per germline, CDR1 SGHNT and CDR2 YENEEA. CDR3 loop: CASSLDGGYEQYF. In nucleotides, the CDR3 is TGTGCCAGCAGCTTAGATGGGGGGTACGAGCAGTACTTC.

J is TRBJ2-3 and V is TRBV5-1; 12 bases are a match to TRBD2. This CDR3 spans 20 amino acids. Germline CDR1 reads SGHRS; CDR2 reads YFSETQ. The J segment lost 3 bases and the V segment lost 0 bases, leaving 14 bases of the junction unmatched. CDR3 DNA sequence: TGCGCCAGCAGCTTGGATCGGACGGCCGCTAGCGGGAGGGTGACAGATACGCAGTATTTT. Translating gives CASSLDRTAASGRVTDTQYF. The full variable domain, completed using reference TRBV5-1 and TRBJ2-3, is KAGVTQTPRYLIKTRGQQVTLSCSPISGHRSVSWYQQTPGQGLQFLFEYFSETQRNKGNFPGRFSGRQFSNSRSEMNVSTLELGDSALYLCASSLDRTAASGRVTDTQYFGPGTRLTVL.

The sample holds one count of this clone. In DNA, the CDR3 is TGTGCCACCAGCAGAGACCCTAGCGCCCACAATGAGCAGTTCTTC. It specifies CATSRDPSAHNEQFF. V gene TRBV15 combines with J gene TRBJ2-1; a weak D match, TRBD2 (6 bases). This CDR3 has 15 residues. Germline CDR1 LNHNV, CDR2 YYDKDF (reference sequence). V lost 0 bases, J lost 5 bases, and 11 bases lay in between. The whole variable domain, remainder taken from reference TRBV15 and TRBJ2-1, is DAMVIQNPRYQVTQFGKPVTLSCSQTLNHNVMYWYQQKSSQAPKLLFHYYDKDFNNEADTPDNFQSRRPNTSFCFLDIRSPGLGDTAMYLCATSRDPSAHNEQFFGPGTRLTVL.

In its sample, this clone was seen once. The genes are TRBV5-5 and TRBJ2-7, with 7 positions matching TRBD2. The V segment lost 4 bases and the J segment 4 bases; nucleotides outside the gene matches: 11. The germline gives CDR1 SGHKS, CDR2 YYEKEE (reference sequence). This CDR3 has 15 residues. CDR3 in DNA: TGTGCCAGCAGCAGGACGGGAGGCGGGGCTTACGAGCAGTACTTC. Translation gives CASSRTGGGAYEQYF.